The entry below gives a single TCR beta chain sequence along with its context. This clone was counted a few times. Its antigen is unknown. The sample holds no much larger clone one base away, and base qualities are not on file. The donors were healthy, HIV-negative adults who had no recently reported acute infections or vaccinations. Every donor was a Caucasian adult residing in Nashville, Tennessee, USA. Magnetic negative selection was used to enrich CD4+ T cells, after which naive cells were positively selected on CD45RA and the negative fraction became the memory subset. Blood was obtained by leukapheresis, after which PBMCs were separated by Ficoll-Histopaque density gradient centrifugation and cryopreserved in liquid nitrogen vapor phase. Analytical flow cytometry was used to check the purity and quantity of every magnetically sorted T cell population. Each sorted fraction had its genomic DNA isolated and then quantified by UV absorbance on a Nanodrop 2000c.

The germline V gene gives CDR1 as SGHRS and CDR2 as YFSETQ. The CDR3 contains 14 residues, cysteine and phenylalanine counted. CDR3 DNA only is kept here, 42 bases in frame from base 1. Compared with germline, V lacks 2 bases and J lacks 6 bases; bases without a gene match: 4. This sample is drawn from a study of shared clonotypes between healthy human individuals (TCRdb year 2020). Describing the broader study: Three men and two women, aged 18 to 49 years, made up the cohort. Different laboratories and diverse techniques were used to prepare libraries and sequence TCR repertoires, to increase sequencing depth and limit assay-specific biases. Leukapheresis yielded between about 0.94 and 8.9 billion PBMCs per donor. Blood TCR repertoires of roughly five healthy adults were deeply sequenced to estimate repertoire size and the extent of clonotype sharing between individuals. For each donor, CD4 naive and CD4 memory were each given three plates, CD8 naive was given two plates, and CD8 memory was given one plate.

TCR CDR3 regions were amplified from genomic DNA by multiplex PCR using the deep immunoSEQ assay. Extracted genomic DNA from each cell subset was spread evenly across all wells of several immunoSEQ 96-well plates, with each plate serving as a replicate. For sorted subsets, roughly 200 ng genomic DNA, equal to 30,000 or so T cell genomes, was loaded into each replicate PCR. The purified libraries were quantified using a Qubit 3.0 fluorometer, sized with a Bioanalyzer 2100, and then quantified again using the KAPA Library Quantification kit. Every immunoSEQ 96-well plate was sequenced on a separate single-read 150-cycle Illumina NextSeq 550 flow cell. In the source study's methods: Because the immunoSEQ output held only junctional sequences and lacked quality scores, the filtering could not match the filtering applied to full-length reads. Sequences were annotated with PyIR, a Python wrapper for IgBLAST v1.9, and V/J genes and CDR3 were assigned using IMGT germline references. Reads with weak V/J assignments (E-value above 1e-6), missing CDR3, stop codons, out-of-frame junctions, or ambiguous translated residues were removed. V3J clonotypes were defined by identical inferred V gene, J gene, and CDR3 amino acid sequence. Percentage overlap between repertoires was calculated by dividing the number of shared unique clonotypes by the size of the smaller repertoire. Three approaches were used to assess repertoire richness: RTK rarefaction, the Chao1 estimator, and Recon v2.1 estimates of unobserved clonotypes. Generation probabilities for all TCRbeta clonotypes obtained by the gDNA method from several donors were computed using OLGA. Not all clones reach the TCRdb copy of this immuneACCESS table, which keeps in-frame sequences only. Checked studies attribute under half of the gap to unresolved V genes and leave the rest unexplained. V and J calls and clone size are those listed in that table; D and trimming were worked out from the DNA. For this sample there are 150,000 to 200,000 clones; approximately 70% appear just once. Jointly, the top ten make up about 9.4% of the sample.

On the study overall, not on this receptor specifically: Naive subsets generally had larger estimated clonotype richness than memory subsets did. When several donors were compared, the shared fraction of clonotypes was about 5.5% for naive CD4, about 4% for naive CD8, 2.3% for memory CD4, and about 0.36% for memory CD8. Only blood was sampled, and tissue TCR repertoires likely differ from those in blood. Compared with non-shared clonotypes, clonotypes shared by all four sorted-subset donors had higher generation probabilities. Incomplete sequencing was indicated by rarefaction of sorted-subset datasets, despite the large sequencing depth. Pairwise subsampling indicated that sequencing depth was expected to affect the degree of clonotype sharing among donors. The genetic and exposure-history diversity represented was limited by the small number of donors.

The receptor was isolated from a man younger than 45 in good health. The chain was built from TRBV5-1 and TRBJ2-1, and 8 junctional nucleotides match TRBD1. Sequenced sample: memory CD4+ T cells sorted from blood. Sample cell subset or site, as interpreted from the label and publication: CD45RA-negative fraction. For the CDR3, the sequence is CASSFTGGTNEQFF. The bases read TGCGCCAGCAGCTTTACAGGGGGTACCAATGAGCAGTTCTTC.